These 18 T cell receptor beta chains came from one sample sequenced in a study of a mutant IDH1 vaccine in newly diagnosed glioma. Time point here: baseline, week 1 (first vaccination visit). Treatment denoted: pre-vaccination baseline after standard-of-care therapy. Sequenced by immunoSEQ multiplex PCR; TCRdb stores in-frame clones only, minus some. The sample carries around 53,000 clones, approximately 90% recorded once. This sample comprised PBMCs, obtained from a glioma patient treated with radiotherapy, temozolomide or both. These receptors originate from a man aged 35 to 55 with glioma.

This chain uses TRBV7-9 with TRBJ2-7; 7 bases fit TRBD1. V dropped 4 bases and J dropped 5; count of bases not matched to a gene: 8. Germline V gives CDR1 SEHNR, CDR2 FQNEAQ (reference sequence). This CDR3 comprises 14 residues. The CDR3 loop reads CASSSRDSQDEQYF. The CDR3, as DNA: TGTGCCAGCAGCTCTCGGGACAGCCAGGACGAGCAGTACTTC.

The genes are TRBV7-9 and TRBJ2-1, with 9 bases lining up with TRBD1. CDR1 and CDR2 (germline): SEHNR, FQNEAQ (reference sequence). The CDR3 length is 14 residues. Trimming at V came to 5 bases and at J to 8 bases, leaving 7 bases not matched to a gene. CDR3 protein: CASSRGQGGDEQFF. The CDR3 bases are TGTGCCAGCAGCCGGGGACAGGGTGGGGATGAGCAGTTCTTC.

This clone was seen just once. The CDR3 region is CSVTGSGETQYF. CDR3 in DNA: TGCAGCGTCACAGGGTCCGGGGAGACCCAGTACTTC. V and J are TRBV29-1 and TRBJ2-5, with D possibly TRBD1 on 6 matching bases. This CDR3 has 12 amino acids. Trimming shortened V by 6 bases and J by 5 bases, and 13 bases separated the two germline ends. CDR1 and CDR2 (germline): SQVTM, ANQGSEA. Combining the CDR3 with reference TRBV29-1 and TRBJ2-5 gives the whole variable domain SAVISQKPSRDICQRGTSLTIQCQVDSQVTMMFWYRQQPGQSLTLIATANQGSEATYESGFVIDKFPISRPNLTFSTLTVSNMSPEDSSIYLCSVTGSGETQYFGPGTRLLVL.

This chain joins TRBV5-4 and TRBJ2-1; 9 nucleotides line up with TRBD1. CDR3 length: 16 amino acids. The V segment lost 2 bases and the J segment 1 base; nucleotides outside the gene matches: 4. Germline V lookup: CDR1 SGHNT, CDR2 YYREEE (reference sequence). The CDR3 region is CASSFLDRGSYNEQFF. The DNA for the CDR3 is TGTGCCAGCAGCTTCTTGGACAGGGGATCCTACAATGAGCAGTTCTTC.

This sequence joins TRBV6-1 and TRBJ1-1; D unresolved. The CDR3 totals 11 residues. V was cut by 3 bases and J by 8 bases, with 7 bases left in between. The germline gives CDR1 MNHNS, CDR2 SASEGT. CDR3 sequence: CASSEVREAFF. In nucleotides, the CDR3 is TGTGCCAGCAGTGAGGTTCGGGAAGCTTTCTTT.

Written as DNA, the CDR3 is TGCGCGTGGCAAAGGCATGGCTACACCTTC. Translated: CAWQRHGYTF. V usage is TRBV10-1 and J usage is TRBJ1-2; unclear D gene. The germline V gene has CDR1 WNHNN and CDR2 SYGVQD (reference sequence). The CDR3 has 10 amino acids.

The V call is TRBV6-6, the J call TRBJ1-1; no clear D. Germline V lookup: CDR1 MNHNY, CDR2 SVGAGI (reference sequence). V shed 9 bases and J shed 1 base, with 12 bases lying between them. This CDR3 is built from 13 residues. This CDR3 reads CASHYAPNTEAFF. As DNA, the CDR3 is TGTGCCAGTCACTACGCCCCGAACACTGAAGCTTTCTTT.

The chain uses TRBV6-1 and TRBJ1-2; D not resolved. V lost 8 bases and J 0 bases, leaving 10 bases between the germline ends. Germline values: CDR1 MNHNS, CDR2 SASEGT. CDR3 length: 13 amino acids. As DNA, the CDR3 is TGTGCCAGCCAGCGGGAACCTAACTATGGCTACACCTTC. Amino acids: CASQREPNYGYTF.

V gene TRBV4-3 combines with J gene TRBJ2-2; 8 nucleotides line up with TRBD2. J lost 5 bases, V lost 2 bases, and 7 bases had no gene match. This CDR3 is built from 16 residues. In germline, CDR1 is LGHNA, CDR2 YSLEER. The CDR3 DNA sequence: TGCGCCAGCAGCCAACTCCCGGGACTAGGGACCGGGGAGCTGTTTTTT. Its protein product is CASSQLPGLGTGELFF.

The chain employs TRBV18 and TRBJ2-6; no clear D. Germline values: CDR1 KGHSH, CDR2 LQKENI. V shed 3 bases and J shed 4 bases, with 7 bases lying between them. This CDR3 spans 14 amino acids. The CDR3 spells CASSPARGANVLTF. CDR3 coding DNA: TGTGCCAGCTCACCTGCGAGGGGGGCCAACGTCCTGACTTTC.

By proportion, this clone is medium-sized. The chain combines TRBV10-3 with TRBJ1-1; no definite D call. This CDR3 is built from 14 residues. V lost 4 bases to trimming and J lost 1 base, with 10 bases between them. Germline V gives CDR1 ENHRY, CDR2 SYGVKD. CDR3 loop: CAISVSEGNTEAFF. The CDR3 DNA reads TGTGCCATCAGTGTATCGGAGGGGAACACTGAAGCTTTCTTT.

The chain has TRBV27 and TRBJ1-2, with 7 bases lining up with TRBD1. The CDR3 spans 14 residues. CDR1 is MNHEY and CDR2 is SMNVEV in the germline V gene (reference sequence). Trimming took 2 bases from V and 4 from J; bases not matched to a gene: 4. CDR3 sequence reads: CASSLKQGSYGYTF. The CDR3 nucleotides read TGTGCCAGCAGTTTAAAACAGGGGAGCTATGGCTACACCTTC.

The rearrangement joins TRBV29-1 to TRBJ2-7, with D possibly matching TRBD2 (6 bases). Trimming took 4 bases from V and 2 from J, leaving 9 bases between them. The germline gives CDR1 SQVTM, CDR2 ANQGSEA. CDR3 length: 12 amino acids. The CDR3 DNA is TGCAGCGTTGCGGAGGGGACCTACGAGCAGTACTTC. Translating gives CSVAEGTYEQYF.

The chain has TRBV5-1 and TRBJ2-7; 10 positions match TRBD2. The V and J ends lost 3 bases and 7 bases, in that order; junction bases with no gene match: 7. This CDR3 contains 14 residues. The germline V gene has CDR1 SGHRS and CDR2 YFSETQ. CDR3 residues: CASSSKGLALEQYF. CDR3 nucleotides: TGCGCCAGCAGCTCAAAGGGACTAGCGTTAGAGCAGTACTTC.

This chain links TRBV2 with TRBJ1-1, with a tentative D call TRBD1 (5 bases). The V end was cut by 3 bases, the J end by 0 bases, with 11 bases between. CDR3 size: 15 residues. The germline gives CDR1 SNHLY, CDR2 FYNNEI. As DNA, the CDR3 is TGTGCCAGCAGTGAGCAGGGAATAATGAACACTGAAGCTTTCTTT. The encoded protein is CASSEQGIMNTEAFF. The variable domain in full, completed from reference TRBV2 and TRBJ1-1, reads EPEVTQTPSHQVTQMGQEVILRCVPISNHLYFYWYRQILGQKVEFLVSFYNNEISEKSEIFDDQFSVERPDGSNFTLKIRSTKLEDSAMYFCASSEQGIMNTEAFFGQGTRLTVV.

In nucleotides, the CDR3 is TGTGCCATCAGTGCCGGGACTAGCGGGAATGAGCAGTTCTTC. It is translated as CAISAGTSGNEQFF. V and J are TRBV10-3 and TRBJ2-1; 12 bases agree with TRBD2. CDR1 is ENHRY, CDR2 SYGVKD, per germline. CDR3 length: 14 residues. Trimming took 4 bases from V and 7 from J; bases not matched to a gene: 2.

J is TRBJ2-3 and V is TRBV4-1; D is ambiguous. The CDR3 has 13 amino acids. Looked up from germline, CDR1 is MGHRA and CDR2 is YSYEKL. V was shortened by 0 bases and J by 6 bases, with 7 bases between the two germline ends. This CDR3 is CASSQEAADTQYF. The CDR3, as DNA: TGCGCCAGCAGCCAAGAGGCGGCCGATACGCAGTATTTT.

This chain links TRBV9 with TRBJ2-7, with D uncertain. CDR3 length equals 15 residues. From germline, CDR1 is SGDLS and CDR2 YYNGEE. V lost 4 bases, J lost 4 bases, and 18 bases lay in between. CDR3: CASSFSGGPSYEQYF. CDR3 DNA sequence: TGTGCCAGCAGCTTTTCCGGTGGGCCGTCATACGAGCAGTACTTC.